Listed below are T cell receptor beta chains from one sample, sequenced in a study of chemoradiotherapy in HPV16-positive cancers. The table came from immunoSEQ multiplex PCR; TCRdb's copy has only in-frame clones and leaves some out. The table includes some 14,000 clones, around 90% detected once. Here the sequenced sample was blood, taken from a patient who underwent chemoradiotherapy. Receptor source: a human donor with HPV-associated anogenital cancer. CDR3s include the opening cysteine and the closing phenylalanine or tryptophan. D genes are given only for firm matches. A clone size is listed for some rows: how often the clone was seen (once, few, many), or a class if it is expanded.

v_call	j_call	d_call	clone_size	cdr3_aa	cdr3_nt
TRBV5-4	TRBJ2-5	.	.	CASSLLVSETQYF	TGTGCCAGCAGCTTGTTGGTGAGCGAGACCCAGTACTTC
TRBV10-2	TRBJ2-7	TRBD1	.	CASRLGQGGGEQYF	TGCGCCAGCAGACTAGGACAGGGAGGAGGTGAGCAGTACTTC
TRBV7-6	TRBJ2-7	TRBD2	.	CASSSQTGLAGSTYEQYF	TGTGCCAGCAGCTCCCAGACGGGACTAGCGGGGTCAACCTACGAGCAGTACTTC
TRBV6-5	TRBJ2-2	TRBD1	.	CASSPDRGTGELFF	TGTGCCAGCAGTCCGGACAGGGGAACCGGGGAGCTGTTTTTT
TRBV5-6	TRBJ2-7	.	.	CASSLVGGPANEQYF	TGTGCCAGCAGCTTGGTAGGGGGGCCAGCTAACGAGCAGTACTTC
TRBV6-1	TRBJ1-4	.	.	CASRQPGVERFF	TGTGCCAGCAGACAGCCAGGGGTGGAGCGGTTTTTT
TRBV5-1	TRBJ2-7	.	.	CATSQLPGRYEQYF	TGCGCCACCTCACAGCTCCCGGGTCGATACGAGCAGTACTTC
TRBV9	TRBJ2-1	.	.	CASSVDPLQGNEQFF	TGTGCCAGCAGCGTAGACCCCCTCCAAGGGAATGAGCAGTTCTTC
TRBV9	TRBJ1-6	.	.	CASSGDGRDSPLHF	TGTGCCAGCAGCGGCGACGGGAGGGATTCACCCCTCCACTTT
TRBV7-4	TRBJ2-7	.	few	CASSYRNSEGYEQYF	TGTGCCAGCTCTTATAGAAACTCTGAAGGCTACGAGCAGTACTTC
TRBV6-1	TRBJ1-2	.	.	CASSEYSVYGYTF	TGTGCCAGCAGTGAATATTCTGTATATGGCTACACCTTC
TRBV19	TRBJ2-2	.	.	CASRQNRGTGELFF	TGTGCCAGTAGACAAAACCGGGGCACCGGGGAGCTGTTTTTT
TRBV4-1	TRBJ1-1	.	few	CASRRGMSTEAFF	TGCGCCAGCCGCCGGGGTATGAGCACTGAAGCTTTCTTT
TRBV2	TRBJ1-1	.	.	CASTRDTPGSEAFF	TGTGCCAGCACCCGGGACACCCCCGGGAGTGAAGCTTTCTTT
TRBV19	TRBJ1-1	.	.	CASSIGFNTEAFF	TGTGCCAGTAGTATAGGATTCAACACTGAAGCTTTCTTT
TRBV10-3	TRBJ1-1	TRBD1	.	CAIRETGLTEAFF	TGTGCCATCAGGGAGACAGGGCTTACTGAAGCTTTCTTT
TRBV6-1	TRBJ2-7	.	.	CASSEGGPKDGQYF	TGTGCCAGCAGTGAAGGAGGACCCAAAGACGGGCAGTACTTC
TRBV5-1	TRBJ1-4	.	few	CASSVGPQGTNEKLFF	TGCGCCAGCAGCGTGGGACCACAGGGAACTAATGAAAAACTGTTTTTT
TRBV5-6	TRBJ1-2	.	once	CASSQQGVYGYTF	TGTGCCAGCAGCCAGCAGGGTGTCTATGGCTACACCTTC
TRBV5-1	TRBJ1-1	.	few	CASSSLVGNTEAFF	TGCGCCAGCAGCTCTCTCGTCGGGAACACTGAAGCTTTCTTT
TRBV10-1	TRBJ2-1	.	once	CASSESGAPGEQFF	TGCGCCAGCAGTGAGTCTGGGGCTCCGGGTGAGCAGTTCTTC
TRBV28	TRBJ2-5	.	.	CASSASTGMGSWETQYF	TGTGCCAGCAGTGCCTCAACAGGGATGGGGTCATGGGAGACCCAGTACTTC
TRBV11-3	TRBJ2-7	TRBD2	.	CASSLDRLAGVPLIPYF	TGTGCCAGCAGCTTAGATCGACTAGCGGGAGTACCACTAATCCCGTACTTC
TRBV30	TRBJ2-1	TRBD2	.	CAWSVGTSGFSYNEQFF	TGTGCCTGGAGTGTAGGGACTAGCGGGTTCTCCTACAATGAGCAGTTCTTC
TRBV5-4	TRBJ1-2	.	.	CASSLEGLYIDGYTF	TGTGCCAGCAGCTTGGAGGGGCTTTATATCGATGGCTACACCTTC
TRBV19	TRBJ2-1	.	.	CASSIQGSYNEQFF	TGTGCCAGTAGTATACAGGGGTCCTACAATGAGCAGTTCTTC
TRBV7-9	TRBJ2-1	TRBD2	.	CASSPRLSGGRNNEQFF	TGTGCCAGCAGCCCGCGTTTGTCGGGAGGACGTAACAATGAGCAGTTCTTC
TRBV19	TRBJ2-5	TRBD2	.	CASSSPSGAEQETQYF	TGTGCCAGTAGTTCCCCTAGCGGGGCAGAACAAGAGACCCAGTACTTC
TRBV4-2	TRBJ1-1	.	.	CASSHPKGNTEAFF	TGTGCCAGCAGCCACCCGAAGGGGAACACTGAAGCTTTCTTT
TRBV14	TRBJ1-1	.	.	CASSPPLRGPSTEAFF	TGTGCCAGCAGCCCCCCTTTGCGGGGGCCGAGCACTGAAGCTTTCTTT
TRBV29-1	TRBJ1-2	.	.	CSVEEQILEGYTF	TGCAGCGTTGAAGAACAGATCCTTGAGGGCTACACCTTC
TRBV25-1	TRBJ2-2	TRBD2	.	CASSLAGANTGELFF	TGTGCCAGCAGCTTAGCGGGGGCGAACACCGGGGAGCTGTTTTTT
TRBV19	TRBJ1-4	.	once	CASRDRPTNEKLFF	TGTGCCAGTAGGGACCGACCAACTAATGAAAAACTGTTTTTT
TRBV2	TRBJ1-3	.	.	CASSEGAGIGNTIYF	TGTGCCAGCAGTGAAGGCGCAGGGATCGGGAACACCATATATTTT
TRBV9	TRBJ2-7	TRBD1	.	CASSVGQGYYEQYF	TGTGCCAGCAGCGTTGGACAGGGGTACTACGAGCAGTACTTC
TRBV10-3	TRBJ2-2	.	.	CAISLGPAGELFF	TGTGCCATCAGCCTGGGCCCAGCCGGGGAGCTGTTTTTT
TRBV5-4	TRBJ2-1	TRBD2	.	CASSPAGGRVDEQFF	TGTGCCAGCAGCCCGGCCGGCGGGAGGGTCGATGAGCAGTTCTTC
TRBV4-2	TRBJ2-6	.	.	CASSQDPGTAANVLTF	TGTGCCAGCAGCCAAGATCCGGGTACAGCGGCCAACGTCCTGACTTTC
TRBV7-2	TRBJ2-4	.	.	CASSQRGTAKNIQYF	TGTGCCAGCAGCCAACGGGGGACGGCCAAAAACATTCAGTACTTC
TRBV19	TRBJ1-3	.	medium-sized	CASSRVLSGNTIYF	TGTGCCAGTAGTCGGGTCCTCTCTGGAAACACCATATATTTT
TRBV5-1	TRBJ2-1	TRBD2	.	CASSRGGPGVNEQFF	TGCGCCAGCAGCCGCGGGGGGCCGGGAGTCAATGAGCAGTTCTTC
TRBV11-2	TRBJ2-1	TRBD2	.	CASSPGTITYNEQFF	TGTGCCAGCAGCCCCGGGACTATTACGTACAATGAGCAGTTCTTC
TRBV5-4	TRBJ2-1	.	.	CASSLVSLPGHEQFF	TGTGCCAGCAGCTTGGTTAGTTTACCCGGCCATGAGCAGTTCTTC
TRBV7-2	TRBJ2-3	.	few	CASSLNRPQGTQYF	TGTGCCAGCAGCTTAAACAGACCGCAAGGTACGCAGTATTTT
TRBV5-6	TRBJ2-3	TRBD1	.	CASSLLIPGVQGDTDTQYF	TGTGCCAGCAGCTTGTTAATCCCAGGGGTCCAGGGGGACACAGATACGCAGTATTTT
TRBV5-1	TRBJ1-1	.	once	CASRGSNTEAFF	TGCGCCAGCAGGGGAAGTAACACTGAAGCTTTCTTT
TRBV6-1	TRBJ1-4	TRBD1	.	CASTRDRGQEKLFF	TGTGCCAGCACCAGGGACAGGGGGCAAGAAAAACTGTTTTTT
TRBV11-3	TRBJ2-3	TRBD2	.	CASSTGLAGPFTDTQYF	TGTGCCAGCAGCACCGGACTAGCGGGACCATTCACAGATACGCAGTATTTT
TRBV5-6	TRBJ2-2	.	.	CASSLAWGFGELFF	TGTGCCAGCAGCTTGGCATGGGGGTTCGGGGAGCTGTTTTTT
TRBV23-1	TRBJ2-7	TRBD1	.	CASSHLGQGAYEQYF	TGCGCCAGCAGTCACCTAGGACAGGGAGCCTACGAGCAGTACTTC
TRBV27	TRBJ2-7	.	.	CASSLTGTSGFYEQYF	TGTGCCAGCAGTCTAACCGGGACCTCGGGGTTCTACGAGCAGTACTTC
TRBV28	TRBJ2-2	.	.	CASSSWRYPNTGELFF	TGTGCCAGCAGTTCTTGGCGATACCCGAACACCGGGGAGCTGTTTTTT
TRBV27	TRBJ1-1	.	few	CASSLYRVTEAFF	TGTGCCAGCAGTTTATACAGGGTCACCGAAGCTTTCTTT
TRBV6-6	TRBJ1-2	.	.	CASSTTGNFYGYTF	TGTGCCAGCAGTACCACAGGGAACTTCTATGGCTACACCTTC
TRBV18	TRBJ1-3	.	.	CASSREKSSGNTIYF	TGTGCCAGCTCACGGGAGAAAAGCTCTGGAAACACCATATATTTT